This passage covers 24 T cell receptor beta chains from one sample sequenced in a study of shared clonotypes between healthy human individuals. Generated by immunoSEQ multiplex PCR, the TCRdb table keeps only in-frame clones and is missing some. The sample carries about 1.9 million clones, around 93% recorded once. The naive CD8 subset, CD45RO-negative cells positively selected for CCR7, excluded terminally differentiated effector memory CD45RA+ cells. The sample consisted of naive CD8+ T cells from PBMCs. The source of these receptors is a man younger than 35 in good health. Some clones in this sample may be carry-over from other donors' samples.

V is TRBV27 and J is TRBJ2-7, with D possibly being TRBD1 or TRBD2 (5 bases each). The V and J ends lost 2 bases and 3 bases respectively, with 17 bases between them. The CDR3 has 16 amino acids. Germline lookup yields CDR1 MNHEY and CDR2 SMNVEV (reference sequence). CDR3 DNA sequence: TGTGCCAGCAGTTTAAATTATAAGGGGAGTAACTACGAGCAGTACTTC. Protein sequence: CASSLNYKGSNYEQYF.

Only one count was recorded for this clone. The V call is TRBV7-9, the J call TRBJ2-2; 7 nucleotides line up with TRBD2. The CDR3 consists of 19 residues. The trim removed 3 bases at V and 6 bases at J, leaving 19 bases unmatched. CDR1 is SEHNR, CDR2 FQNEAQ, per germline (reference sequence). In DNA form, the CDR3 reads TGTGCCAGCAGCTTTGGAGTGCCGGCGGGAGAAATCAGTTCCGGGGAGCTGTTTTTT. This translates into CASSFGVPAGEISSGELFF.

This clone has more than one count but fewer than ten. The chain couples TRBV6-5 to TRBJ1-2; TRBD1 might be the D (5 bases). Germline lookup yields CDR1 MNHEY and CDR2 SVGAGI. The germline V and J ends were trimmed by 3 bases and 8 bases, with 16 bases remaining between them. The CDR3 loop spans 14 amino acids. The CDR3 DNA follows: TGTGCCAGCAGTTATTCGGACACGCCTATCGGCTACACCTTC. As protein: CASSYSDTPIGYTF.

The CDR3 sequence: CASSLEGLAPSADTQYF. CDR3 bases: TGTGCCAGCAGCTTGGAAGGACTAGCGCCTAGTGCAGATACGCAGTATTTT. The gene calls are TRBV5-4 and TRBJ2-3, with 9 positions matching TRBD2. This CDR3 spans 17 amino acids. Unmatched junction bases numbered 9, after V lost 0 bases and J lost 4 bases. Germline-derived CDR1 and CDR2 are SGHNT and YYREEE (reference sequence).

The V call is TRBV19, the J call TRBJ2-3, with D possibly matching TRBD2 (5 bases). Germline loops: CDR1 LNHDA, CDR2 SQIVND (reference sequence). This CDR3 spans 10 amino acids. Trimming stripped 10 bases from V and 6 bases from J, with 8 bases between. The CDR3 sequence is CATSGDTQYF. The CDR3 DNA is TGTGCCACGTCGGGGGATACGCAGTATTTT.

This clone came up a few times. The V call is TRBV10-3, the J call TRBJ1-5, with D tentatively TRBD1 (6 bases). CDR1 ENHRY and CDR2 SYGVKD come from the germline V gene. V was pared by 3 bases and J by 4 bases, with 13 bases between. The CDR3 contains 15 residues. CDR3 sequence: CAISETGGENQPQHF. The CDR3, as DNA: TGTGCCATCAGTGAAACGGGGGGCGAAAATCAGCCCCAGCATTTT.

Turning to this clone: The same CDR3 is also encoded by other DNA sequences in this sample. CDR3 residues: CASSLADNTGELFF. In DNA, the CDR3 is TGTGCCAGCAGCCTCGCAGATAACACCGGGGAGCTGTTTTTT. V usage is TRBV7-9 and J usage is TRBJ2-2; D unresolved. V lost 5 bases and J lost 2, with 9 bases in between. Germline assignment: CDR1 SEHNR and CDR2 FQNEAQ (reference sequence). This CDR3 is 14 amino acids long.

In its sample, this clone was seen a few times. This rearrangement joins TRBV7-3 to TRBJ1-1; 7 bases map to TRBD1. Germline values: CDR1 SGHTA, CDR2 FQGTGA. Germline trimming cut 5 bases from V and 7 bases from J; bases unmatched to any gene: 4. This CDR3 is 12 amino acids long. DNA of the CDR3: TGTGCCAGCAGCCCAGGGACAGATGAAGCTTTCTTT. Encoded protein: CASSPGTDEAFF.

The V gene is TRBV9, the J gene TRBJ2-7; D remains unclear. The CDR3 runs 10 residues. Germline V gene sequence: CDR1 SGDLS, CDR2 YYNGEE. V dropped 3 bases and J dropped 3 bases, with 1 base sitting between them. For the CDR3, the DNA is TGTGCCAGCAGCGACTACGAGCAGTACTTC. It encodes CASSDYEQYF. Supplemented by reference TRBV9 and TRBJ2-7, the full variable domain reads DSGVTQTPKHLITATGQRVTLRCSPRSGDLSVYWYQQSLDQGLQFLIQYYNGEERAKGNILERFSAQQFPDLHSELNLSSLELGDSALYFCASSDYEQYFGPGTRLTVT.

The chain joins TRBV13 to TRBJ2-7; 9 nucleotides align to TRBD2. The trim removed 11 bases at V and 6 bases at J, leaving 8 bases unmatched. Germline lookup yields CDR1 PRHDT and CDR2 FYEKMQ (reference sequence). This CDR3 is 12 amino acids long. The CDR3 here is CAGSSGRGEQYF. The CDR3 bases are TGTGCCGGGAGTAGCGGGAGAGGCGAGCAGTACTTC.

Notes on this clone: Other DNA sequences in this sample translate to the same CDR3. The CDR3 is CASSLWQETQYF. The CDR3, as DNA: TGTGCCAGCAGTTTATGGCAAGAGACCCAGTACTTC. The rearrangement uses TRBV28 and TRBJ2-5; D uncertain. Germline V gene data show CDR1 as MDHEN and CDR2 as SYDVKM. The CDR3 is 12 amino acids. V shed 0 bases and J shed 2 bases, with 1 base lying between them.

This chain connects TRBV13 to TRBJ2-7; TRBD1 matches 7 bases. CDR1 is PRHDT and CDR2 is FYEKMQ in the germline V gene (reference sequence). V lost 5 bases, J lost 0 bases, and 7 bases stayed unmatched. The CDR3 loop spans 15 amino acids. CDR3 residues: CASSLAGQASYEQYF. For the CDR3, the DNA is TGTGCCAGCAGCCTAGCAGGACAGGCCTCCTACGAGCAGTACTTC.

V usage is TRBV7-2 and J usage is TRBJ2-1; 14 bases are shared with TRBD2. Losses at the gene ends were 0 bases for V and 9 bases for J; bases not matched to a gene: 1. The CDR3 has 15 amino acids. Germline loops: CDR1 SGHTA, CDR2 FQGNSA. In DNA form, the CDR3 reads TGTGCCAGCAGCTTAGCCGGGACTAGCGGGAGTGAGCAGTTCTTC. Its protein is CASSLAGTSGSEQFF.

Here the CDR3 DNA reads TGTGCCAGTAGTCTAGGAGGGACAGATTACAATCAGCCCCAGCATTTT. This codes for CASSLGGTDYNQPQHF. The J gene is TRBJ1-5, the V gene TRBV19, with 7 bases lining up with TRBD1. The CDR3 has 16 amino acids. CDR1 is LNHDA and CDR2 is SQIVND in the germline V gene (reference sequence). The junction had 10 bases not matched to a gene; V was cut back by 5 bases and J by 3 bases.

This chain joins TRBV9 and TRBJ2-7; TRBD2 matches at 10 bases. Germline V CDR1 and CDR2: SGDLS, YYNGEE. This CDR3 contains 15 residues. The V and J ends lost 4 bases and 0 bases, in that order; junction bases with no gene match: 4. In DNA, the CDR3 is TGTGCCAGCAGCCTAGCTAGCGGGAGCTCCTACGAGCAGTACTTC. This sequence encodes CASSLASGSSYEQYF.

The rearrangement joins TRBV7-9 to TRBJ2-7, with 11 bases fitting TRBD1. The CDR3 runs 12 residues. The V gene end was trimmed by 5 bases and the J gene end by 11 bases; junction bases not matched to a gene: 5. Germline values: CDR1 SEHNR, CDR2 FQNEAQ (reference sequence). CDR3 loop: CASSPGQGAKYF. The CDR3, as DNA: TGTGCCAGCAGCCCTGGACAGGGGGCTAAGTACTTC.

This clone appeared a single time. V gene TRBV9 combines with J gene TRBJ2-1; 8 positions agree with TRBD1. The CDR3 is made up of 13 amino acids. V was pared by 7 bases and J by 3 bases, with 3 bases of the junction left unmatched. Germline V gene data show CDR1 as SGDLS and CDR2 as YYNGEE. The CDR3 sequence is CASSGQGYNEQFF. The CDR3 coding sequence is TGTGCCAGCTCCGGACAGGGCTACAATGAGCAGTTCTTC.

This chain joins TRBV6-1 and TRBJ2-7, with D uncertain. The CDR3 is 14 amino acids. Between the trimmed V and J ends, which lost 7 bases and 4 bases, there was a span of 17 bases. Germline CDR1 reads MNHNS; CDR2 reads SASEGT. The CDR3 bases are TGTGCCAGCAAGGCGACCGGAATTTTATACGAGCAGTACTTC. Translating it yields CASKATGILYEQYF.

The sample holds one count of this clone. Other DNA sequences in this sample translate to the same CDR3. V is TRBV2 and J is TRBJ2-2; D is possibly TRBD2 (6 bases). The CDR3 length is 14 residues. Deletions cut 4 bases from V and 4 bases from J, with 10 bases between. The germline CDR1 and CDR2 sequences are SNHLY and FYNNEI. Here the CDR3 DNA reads TGTGCCAGCAGTGCATCCGGGGGCACCGGGGAGCTGTTTTTT. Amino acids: CASSASGGTGELFF. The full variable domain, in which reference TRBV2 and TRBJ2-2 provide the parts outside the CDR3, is EPEVTQTPSHQVTQMGQEVILRCVPISNHLYFYWYRQILGQKVEFLVSFYNNEISEKSEIFDDQFSVERPDGSNFTLKIRSTKLEDSAMYFCASSASGGTGELFFGEGSRLTVL.

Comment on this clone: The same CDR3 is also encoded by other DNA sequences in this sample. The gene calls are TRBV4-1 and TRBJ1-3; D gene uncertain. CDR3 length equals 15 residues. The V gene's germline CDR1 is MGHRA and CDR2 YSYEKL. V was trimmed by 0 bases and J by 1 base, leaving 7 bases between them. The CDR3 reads CASSQDPSSGNTIYF. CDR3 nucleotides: TGCGCCAGCAGCCAAGATCCCAGTTCTGGAAACACCATATATTTT.

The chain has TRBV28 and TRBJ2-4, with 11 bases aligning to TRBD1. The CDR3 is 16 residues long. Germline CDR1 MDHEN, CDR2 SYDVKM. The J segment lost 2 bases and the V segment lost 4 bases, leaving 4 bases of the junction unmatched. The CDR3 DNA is TGTGCCAGCAGTTGGGGACAGGGGGTTCCCAAAAACATTCAGTACTTC. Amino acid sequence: CASSWGQGVPKNIQYF.

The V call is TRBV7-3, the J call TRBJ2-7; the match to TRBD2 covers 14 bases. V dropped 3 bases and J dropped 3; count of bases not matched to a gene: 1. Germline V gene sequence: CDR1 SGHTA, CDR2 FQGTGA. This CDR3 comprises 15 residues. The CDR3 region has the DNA TGTGCCAGCAGCTTGGGACTAGCGGGAGACTACGAGCAGTACTTC. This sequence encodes CASSLGLAGDYEQYF.

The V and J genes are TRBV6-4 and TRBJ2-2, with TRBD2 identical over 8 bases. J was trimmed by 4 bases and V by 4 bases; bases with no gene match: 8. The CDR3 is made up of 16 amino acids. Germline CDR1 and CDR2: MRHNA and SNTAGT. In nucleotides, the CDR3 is TGTGCCAGCAGTGCCTCGGGAGGGACCCTCACCGGGGAGCTGTTTTTT. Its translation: CASSASGGTLTGELFF.

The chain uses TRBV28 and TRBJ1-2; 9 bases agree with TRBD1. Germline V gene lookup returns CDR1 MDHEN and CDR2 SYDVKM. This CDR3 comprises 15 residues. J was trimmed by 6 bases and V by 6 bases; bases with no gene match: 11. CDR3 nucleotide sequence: TGTGCCAGCAGATACACAGGGGGCTTGGTGGATGGCTACACCTTC. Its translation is CASRYTGGLVDGYTF.